These 30 T cell receptor beta chains came from one sample sequenced in a study of blood T cell repertoires in COVID-19. Some clones are missing from TCRdb's copy, which holds only in-frame ones; the method was immunoSEQ multiplex PCR. The sample lists roughly 86,000 clones, 91% seen once, with 1.5% to 2% in the top ten. The sample consisted of peripheral blood. The origin of the receptors is a woman aged 50 to 65 in a cohort sampled during active COVID-19.

The chain carries TRBV11-3 and TRBJ2-1; TRBD2 agrees at 8 bases. J gave up 0 bases and V 1 base, and 8 bases lay outside the gene matches. The CDR3 loop spans 18 amino acids. Germline values: CDR1 SGHNT, CDR2 YENEEA. DNA of the CDR3: TGTGCCAGCAGCTTAGCCTCGGGGGGGAGGGCCTCCTACAATGAGCAGTTCTTC. Encoded protein: CASSLASGGRASYNEQFF.

The chain combines TRBV3-1 (or the pseudogene TRBV3-2) with TRBJ1-6, with a weak D call TRBD1 (5 bases). Trimming took 4 bases from V and 9 from J, leaving 7 bases between them. Looked up from germline, CDR1 is LGHDT and CDR2 is YNNKEL (reference sequence). CDR3 length: 12 residues. The CDR3 protein is CASSLRVSPLHF. Written as DNA, the CDR3 is TGTGCCAGCAGCCTCAGGGTTTCACCCCTCCACTTT.

The V call is TRBV10-3, the J call TRBJ2-7, with TRBD2 identical over 7 bases. Unmatched junction bases numbered 5, after V lost 3 bases and J lost 0 bases. Germline assignment: CDR1 ENHRY and CDR2 SYGVKD. The CDR3 is 15 residues long. This chain's CDR3 is CAISESGASSYEQYF. CDR3 sequence (DNA): TGTGCCATCAGTGAAAGCGGGGCCAGCTCCTACGAGCAGTACTTC.

The chain links TRBV4-2 to TRBJ1-2; 8 nucleotides line up with TRBD1. The germline V gene has CDR1 LGHNA and CDR2 YNFKEQ. CDR3 size: 16 residues. The V segment lost 4 bases and the J segment 3 bases; nucleotides outside the gene matches: 10. The CDR3 spells CASSRFDQGADYGYTF. The CDR3 region has the DNA TGTGCCAGCAGCCGGTTTGATCAGGGGGCGGACTATGGCTACACCTTC.

The V and J genes are TRBV27 and TRBJ2-3, with D maybe TRBD2 (6 bases). The V and J ends lost 9 bases and 4 bases respectively, with 14 bases between them. Per the germline V gene, CDR1 is MNHEY and CDR2 is SMNVEV (reference sequence). The length of the CDR3 is 13 residues. CDR3 nucleotides: TGTGCCAGTCGTCGGGGGTTCGCAGATACGCAGTATTTT. This translates into CASRRGFADTQYF.

The V call is TRBV19, the J call TRBJ2-2; D possibly corresponds to TRBD2 (5 bases). The CDR3 runs to 14 residues. V gave up 4 bases and J gave up 1 base, with 7 bases separating them. Looked up from germline, CDR1 is LNHDA and CDR2 is SQIVND (reference sequence). CDR3 nucleotide sequence: TGTGCCAGTAGTACGGGATTGAACACCGGGGAGCTGTTTTTT. Its protein is CASSTGLNTGELFF.

V gene TRBV7-2 combines with J gene TRBJ2-7, with 11 bases fitting TRBD2. The CDR3 extends over 17 amino acids. Trimming removed 3 bases from V and 5 bases from J; junction bases left unmatched: 12. The V gene's germline CDR1 is SGHTA and CDR2 FQGNSA. The CDR3 DNA reads as TGTGCCAGCAGCTTGTCTCCTAGCGGGGGGTTTGGCCACGAGCAGTACTTC. It translates to CASSLSPSGGFGHEQYF.

The chain joins TRBV5-5 to TRBJ2-3, with 7 bases matching TRBD1. The CDR3 runs to 14 residues. V lost 7 bases, J lost 1 base, and 6 bases stayed unmatched. CDR1 is SGHKS, CDR2 YYEKEE, per germline (reference sequence). The CDR3 coding sequence is TGTGCCAGCCCATCTGGACAGGGCACAGATACGCAGTATTTT. Residues: CASPSGQGTDTQYF.

In its sample, this clone was seen a few times. This CDR3 is CASSPILHTEAFF. The CDR3 DNA sequence: TGTGCCAGCAGTCCTATATTGCACACTGAAGCTTTCTTT. This chain uses TRBV2 with TRBJ1-1; no clear D. The CDR3 runs to 13 residues. The germline V and J ends were trimmed by 5 bases and 3 bases, with 10 bases remaining between them. CDR1 is SNHLY, CDR2 FYNNEI, per germline.

The rearrangement joins TRBV11-2 to TRBJ1-4; tentative D call: TRBD1 (5 bases). This CDR3 region has 13 residues. The germline gives CDR1 SGHAT, CDR2 FQNNGV. Trimming stripped 5 bases from V and 8 bases from J, with 12 bases between. This CDR3 reads CASSATGGEKLFF. The CDR3 DNA follows: TGTGCCAGCAGCGCGACCGGGGGGGAAAAACTGTTTTTT.

This chain joins TRBV28 and TRBJ1-2; tentative D call: TRBD1 (6 bases). Trimming removed 3 bases at V and 8 bases at J, with 16 bases between. Germline V gene sequence: CDR1 MDHEN, CDR2 SYDVKM. The length of the CDR3 is 14 residues. CDR3 nucleotides: TGTGCCAGCAGTTTCATGGCAGGGGCGGTCGGCTACACCTTC. It is translated as CASSFMAGAVGYTF.

V is TRBV6-6 and J is TRBJ1-1, with TRBD1 identical over 10 bases. The germline gives CDR1 MNHNY, CDR2 SVGAGI (reference sequence). This CDR3 region has 15 residues. V gave up 5 bases and J gave up 1 base; unmatched junction bases: 4. CDR3 residues: CASSTRDRGNTEAFF. CDR3 DNA: TGTGCCAGCAGTACCAGGGACAGGGGGAACACTGAAGCTTTCTTT.

The chain combines TRBV28 with TRBJ1-4; D gene uncertain. Trimming removed 6 bases at V and 0 bases at J, with 5 bases between. The CDR3 spans 13 residues. Looked up from germline, CDR1 is MDHEN and CDR2 is SYDVKM. CDR3 sequence reads: CASRAATNEKLFF. The CDR3, as DNA: TGTGCCAGCAGGGCTGCAACTAATGAAAAACTGTTTTTT. Combining the CDR3 with reference TRBV28 and TRBJ1-4 gives the whole variable domain DVKVTQSSRYLVKRTGEKVFLECVQDMDHENMFWYRQDPGLGLRLIYFSYDVKMKEKGDIPEGYSVSREKKERFSLILESASTNQTSMYLCASRAATNEKLFFGSGTQLSVL.

DNA of the CDR3: TGTGCCAGCAGCTTCCTAGCCGGGGAGACCCAGTACTTC. This codes for CASSFLAGETQYF. This sequence joins TRBV11-2 and TRBJ2-5; TRBD2 might be the D (5 bases). Trimming stripped 3 bases from V and 5 bases from J, with 10 bases between. Germline CDR1 and CDR2: SGHAT and FQNNGV. The CDR3 is 13 amino acids.

This chain joins TRBV30 and TRBJ2-6; D remains unclear. From germline, CDR1 is GTSNPN and CDR2 SVGIG (reference sequence). V dropped 5 bases and J dropped 1 base, with 9 bases sitting between them. CDR3 length equals 14 residues. The CDR3 DNA follows: TGTGCCTGGGTCCCCGGGTCTGGGGCCAACGTCCTGACTTTC. This sequence encodes CAWVPGSGANVLTF. Combining the CDR3 with reference TRBV30 and TRBJ2-6 gives the whole variable domain SQTIHQWPATLVQPVGSPLSLECTVEGTSNPNLYWYRQAAGRGLQLLFYSVGIGQISSEVPQNLSASRPQDRQFILSSKKLLLSDSGFYLCAWVPGSGANVLTFGAGSRLTVL.

The DNA for the CDR3 is TGTGCCAGCACAGGGGGCCGCTCTGGGGCCAACGTCCTGACTTTC. This gives the protein CASTGGRSGANVLTF. This sequence joins TRBV28 and TRBJ2-6; 8 positions agree with TRBD1. This CDR3 is 15 amino acids long. The germline V gene encodes CDR1 MDHEN and CDR2 SYDVKM. V lost 7 bases, J lost 0 bases, and 2 bases stayed unmatched.

The genes are TRBV28 and TRBJ2-1; 8 nucleotides line up with TRBD2. Germline CDR1 and CDR2: MDHEN and SYDVKM. The CDR3 contains 15 residues. The ends lost 4 bases at V and 2 bases at J; junction bases unmatched: 4. The CDR3 sequence: CASSSPGGPYNEQFF. Written as DNA, the CDR3 is TGTGCCAGCAGTTCGCCGGGAGGGCCCTACAATGAGCAGTTCTTC.

The chain has TRBV7-9 and TRBJ1-1, with a tentative D call TRBD1 (5 bases). Germline loops: CDR1 SEHNR, CDR2 FQNEAQ (reference sequence). This CDR3 has 15 amino acids. The germline V and J ends were trimmed by 6 bases and 0 bases, with 14 bases remaining between them. The CDR3 nucleotides read TGTGCCAGCAGTGGCGGAGGGGCGATGAACACTGAAGCTTTCTTT. Encoded protein: CASSGGGAMNTEAFF.

V is TRBV3-1 (or the pseudogene TRBV3-2) and J is TRBJ1-1; 7 nucleotides match TRBD1. Germline-derived CDR1 and CDR2 are LGHDT and YNNKEL (reference sequence). J lost 1 base, V lost 5 bases, and 13 bases had no gene match. The CDR3 extends over 17 amino acids. The CDR3 sequence: CASSMGPSRGQNTEAFF. CDR3 bases: TGTGCCAGCAGCATGGGTCCCTCAAGGGGGCAGAACACTGAAGCTTTCTTT.

CDR3 region: CASSPPRAGATGNTIYF. As DNA, the CDR3 is TGTGCCAGCTCACCACCTCGGGCAGGGGCTACTGGAAACACCATATATTTT. The chain is built from TRBV18 and TRBJ1-3; tentative D call: TRBD1 (6 bases). In germline, CDR1 is KGHSH, CDR2 LQKENI. The CDR3 is 17 residues long. Trimming shortened V by 0 bases and J by 2 bases, and 14 bases separated the two germline ends. The full variable domain, in which reference TRBV18 and TRBJ1-3 provide the parts outside the CDR3, is NAGVMQNPRHLVRRRGQEARLRCSPMKGHSHVYWYRQLPEEGLKFMVYLQKENIIDESGMPKERFSAEFPKEGPSILRIQQVVRGDSAAYFCASSPPRAGATGNTIYFGEGSWLTVV.

The chain is built from TRBV19 and TRBJ1-6; D is unresolved. Looked up from germline, CDR1 is LNHDA and CDR2 is SQIVND (reference sequence). CDR3 length: 12 amino acids. V was shortened by 7 bases and J by 7 bases, with 8 bases between the two germline ends. The CDR3 sequence: CASTGGNSPLHF. CDR3 nucleotide sequence: TGTGCCAGTACTGGCGGAAATTCACCCCTCCACTTT.

The chain recombines TRBV27 with TRBJ2-7, with 7 bases lining up with TRBD1. V trimming: 4 bases; J trimming: 4 bases; junction bases outside the gene matches: 10. CDR1 is MNHEY and CDR2 is SMNVEV in the germline V gene (reference sequence). The CDR3 length is 15 residues. The CDR3 loop is CASSSTGAGSYEQYF. The CDR3 DNA sequence: TGTGCCAGCAGTTCTACAGGGGCCGGTTCATACGAGCAGTACTTC.

This clone appeared a single time. J is TRBJ2-1 and V is TRBV5-1; D not resolved. V was pared by 0 bases and J by 0 bases, with 7 bases between. The CDR3 length is 15 residues. Germline CDR1 is SGHRS and CDR2 is YFSETQ. This CDR3 reads CASSLGSGSYNEQFF. The CDR3 DNA is TGCGCCAGCAGCTTGGGGTCAGGCTCCTACAATGAGCAGTTCTTC.

The chain employs TRBV18 and TRBJ2-7; D is unresolved. Trimming removed 5 bases from V and 0 bases from J, with 8 bases in between. This CDR3 comprises 13 residues. Germline V gene data show CDR1 as KGHSH and CDR2 as LQKENI. In DNA, the CDR3 is TGTGCCAGCTCAACTGGGCCCTCCTACGAGCAGTACTTC. Its translation is CASSTGPSYEQYF.

This rearrangement joins TRBV12-3 or TRBV12-4 to TRBJ1-2, with D possibly matching TRBD1 (5 bases). V was clipped by 6 bases and J by 7 bases, with 15 bases between them. The CDR3 is 13 amino acids. The CDR3 DNA follows: TGTGCCAGCAGGTACCGCCAGGGAAGTGGCTACACCTTC. Amino acids: CASRYRQGSGYTF.

This chain uses TRBV4-1 with TRBJ2-6; the D gene is possibly TRBD2 (6 bases). The CDR3 has 21 amino acids. CDR1 is MGHRA and CDR2 is YSYEKL in the germline V gene. Trimming took off 2 bases at V and 0 bases at J, with 23 bases between the two ends. For the CDR3, the DNA is TGCGCCAGCAGCCAAAAACCGAGCGGGCCAGGTCTAAGCTCTGGGGCCAACGTCCTGACTTTC. Translated, it gives CASSQKPSGPGLSSGANVLTF.

This chain connects TRBV30 to TRBJ2-7; tentative D call: TRBD2 (5 bases). V lost 2 bases and J 2 bases, leaving 16 bases between the germline ends. Germline CDR1 GTSNPN, CDR2 SVGIG (reference sequence). This CDR3 comprises 15 residues. The CDR3 DNA is TGTGCCTGGAGTCTCACCCCCCCGGGGACCTACGAGCAGTACTTC. It yields the protein CAWSLTPPGTYEQYF.

The chain employs TRBV11-2 and TRBJ2-7; 9 bases fit TRBD1. The CDR3 consists of 17 residues. In germline, CDR1 is SGHAT, CDR2 FQNNGV. V trimming: 2 bases; J trimming: 6 bases; junction bases outside the gene matches: 14. The CDR3 region is CASSLTRMGTGSIEQYF. The CDR3 nucleotides are TGTGCCAGCAGCTTAACTAGGATGGGGACAGGGTCGATCGAGCAGTACTTC.

The CDR3 spells CASLDRGRAGYTF. CDR3 nucleotides: TGTGCCAGTTTAGACAGGGGTCGAGCTGGCTACACCTTC. The J gene is TRBJ1-2, the V gene TRBV19; 8 nucleotides align to TRBD1. The CDR3 sequence is 13 residues long. Germline CDR1 LNHDA, CDR2 SQIVND (reference sequence). Unmatched junction bases numbered 9, after V lost 8 bases and J lost 7 bases.

The chain employs TRBV20-1 and TRBJ2-7; D is uncertain. Germline lookup yields CDR1 DFQATT and CDR2 SNEGSKA (reference sequence). V lost 6 bases and J lost 1, with 7 bases in between. CDR3 length: 11 residues. The CDR3 region is CSAEQSYEQYF. The CDR3, as DNA: TGCAGTGCGGAACAGTCCTACGAGCAGTACTTC.